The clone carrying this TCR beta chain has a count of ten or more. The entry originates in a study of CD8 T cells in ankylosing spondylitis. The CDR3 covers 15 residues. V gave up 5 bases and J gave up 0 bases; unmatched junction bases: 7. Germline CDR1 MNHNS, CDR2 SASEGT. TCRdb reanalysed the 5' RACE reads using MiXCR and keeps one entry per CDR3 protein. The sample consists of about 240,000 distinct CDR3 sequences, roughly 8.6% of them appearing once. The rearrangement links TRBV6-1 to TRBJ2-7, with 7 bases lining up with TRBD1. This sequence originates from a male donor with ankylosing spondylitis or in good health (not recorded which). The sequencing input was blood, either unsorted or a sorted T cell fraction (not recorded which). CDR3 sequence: CASSRGQGDSYEQYF. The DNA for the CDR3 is TGTGCCAGCAGTCGCGGGCAGGGGGACTCCTACGAGCAGTACTTC.